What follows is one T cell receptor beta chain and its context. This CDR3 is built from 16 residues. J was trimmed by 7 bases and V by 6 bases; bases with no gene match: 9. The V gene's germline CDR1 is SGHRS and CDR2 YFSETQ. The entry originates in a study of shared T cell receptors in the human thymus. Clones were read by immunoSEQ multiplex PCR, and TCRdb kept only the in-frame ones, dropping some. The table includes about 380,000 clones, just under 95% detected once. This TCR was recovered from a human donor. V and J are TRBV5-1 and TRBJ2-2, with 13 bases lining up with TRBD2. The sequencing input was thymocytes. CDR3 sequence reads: CASIGLAGDRVGELFF. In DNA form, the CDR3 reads TGCGCCAGCATCGGACTAGCGGGAGATAGAGTCGGGGAGCTGTTTTTT.